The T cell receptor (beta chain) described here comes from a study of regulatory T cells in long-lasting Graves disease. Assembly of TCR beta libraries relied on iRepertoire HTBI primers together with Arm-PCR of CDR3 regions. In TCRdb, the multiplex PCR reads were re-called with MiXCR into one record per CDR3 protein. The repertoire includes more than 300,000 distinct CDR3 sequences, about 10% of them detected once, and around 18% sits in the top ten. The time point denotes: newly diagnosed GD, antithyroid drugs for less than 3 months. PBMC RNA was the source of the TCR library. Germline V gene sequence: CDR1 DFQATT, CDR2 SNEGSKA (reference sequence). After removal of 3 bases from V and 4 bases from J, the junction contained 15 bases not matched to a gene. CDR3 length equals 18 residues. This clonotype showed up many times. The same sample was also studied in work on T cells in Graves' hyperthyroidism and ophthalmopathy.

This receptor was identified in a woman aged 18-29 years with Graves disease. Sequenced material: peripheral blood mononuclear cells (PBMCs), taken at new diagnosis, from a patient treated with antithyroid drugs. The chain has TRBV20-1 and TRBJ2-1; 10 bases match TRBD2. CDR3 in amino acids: CSARLLAGPPLTYNEQFF. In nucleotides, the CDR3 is TGCAGTGCTAGGCTACTAGCGGGGCCACCTTTAACATACAATGAGCAGTTCTTC.